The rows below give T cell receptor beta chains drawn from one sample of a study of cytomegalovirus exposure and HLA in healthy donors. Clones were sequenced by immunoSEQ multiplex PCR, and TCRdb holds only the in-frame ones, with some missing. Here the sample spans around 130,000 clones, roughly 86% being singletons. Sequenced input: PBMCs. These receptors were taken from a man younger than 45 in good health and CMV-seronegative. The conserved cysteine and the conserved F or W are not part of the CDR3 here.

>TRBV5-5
ASSFWGDQPQH
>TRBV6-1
ASSEGDRNYGYT
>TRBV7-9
ASSLVKAGSYEQY
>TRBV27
ASSLGGNTEAF
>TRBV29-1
SVGTGNTEAF
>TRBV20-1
SAGPGTGSY
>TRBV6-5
ASSPVGVQETQY
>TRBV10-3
AISDQGARTYEQY
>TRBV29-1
SVEDTGSSVYNEQF
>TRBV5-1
ASSSLYVSEAF
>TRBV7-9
ASSFRQEQF
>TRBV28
ASSFDRSNQPQH
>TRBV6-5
ASSYRDTSSYEQY
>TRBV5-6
ASSLATGGSAYEQY
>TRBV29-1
SVSGTYEQY
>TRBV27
ASSTPPGTVGEKLF
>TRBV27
ASSYDGHPGSEAF
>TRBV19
ATPGGNYGYT
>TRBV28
ASSASWGPGTEAF
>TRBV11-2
ASSPRVKQETQY
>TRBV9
ASPRGGQEQPQH
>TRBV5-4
ASSLPGTNYGYT
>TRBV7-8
ASSSGSADTQY